The following is a T cell receptor beta chain sequence with its context. Its antigen target is currently unknown. Base qualities are not recorded, but no much larger clone differs from it by a single base. The cysteine opens and the phenylalanine closes a CDR3 of 15 amino acids. The sequence is cut down to CDR3 DNA, 45 bases in frame from base 1. According to the germline V gene, CDR1 reads SGDLS and CDR2 reads YYNGEE. V and J are truncated by 4 bases and 6 bases respectively, leaving an intervening sequence of 20 bases. The sample comes from a study of shared clonotypes between healthy human individuals (dated by TCRdb to the early 2020s). General notes on the study: The cohort comprised two women and three men aged 18 to 49 years. For each donor, three plates each were used for CD4 naive and CD4 memory, two plates were used for CD8 naive, and one plate was used for CD8 memory. Blood TCR repertoires of roughly five healthy adults were deeply sequenced to estimate repertoire size and the extent of clonotype sharing between individuals. To increase sequencing depth and limit assay-specific biases, different laboratories used diverse techniques to prepare libraries and sequence TCR repertoires. Each donor's leukapheresis produced roughly between about 0.85 and 10 billion PBMCs.

The paper as a whole reports these results and caveats: Because the study included only a small number of donors, the genetic and exposure-history diversity represented was limited. Sampling was restricted to blood, and TCR repertoires in tissue are likely to differ from TCR repertoires in blood. Based on pairwise subsampling, the degree of clonotype sharing among donors was expected to be affected by sequencing depth. Higher generation probabilities were observed for clonotypes shared by all four sorted-subset donors than for non-shared clonotypes. Even with the large sequencing depth, rarefaction of the sorted-subset datasets indicated that sequencing was incomplete. Larger estimated clonotype richness was generally found for naive subsets than for memory subsets. Sharing across a few donors was observed for approximately 5% of naive CD4, 3% to 3.5% of naive CD8, 2% to 2.5% of memory CD4, and around 0.42% of memory CD8 clonotypes.

Using the deep immunoSEQ assay, multiplex PCR amplified TCR CDR3 regions from genomic DNA. Genomic DNA extracted from each cell subset was distributed evenly over all wells of several immunoSEQ 96-well plates, and each plate served as one replicate. For sorted subsets, around 0.2 ug genomic DNA, equal to 25,000 to 35,000 T cell genomes, was loaded into each replicate PCR. Purified libraries were quantified with a Qubit 3.0 fluorometer, sized on a Bioanalyzer 2100, and re-quantified with the KAPA Library Quantification kit. Every immunoSEQ 96-well plate was sequenced on a dedicated single-read 150-cycle Illumina NextSeq 550 flow cell. As for the authors' bioinformatics: The immunoSEQ output contained only junctional sequences without quality scores, so filtering could not match that applied to full-length reads. Sequences were annotated with PyIR, a Python wrapper for IgBLAST v1.9, using IMGT germline references to assign V/J genes and CDR3. Reads were filtered out if the reads had weak V/J assignments (E-value above 1e-6), no CDR3, stop codons, out-of-frame junctions, or ambiguous translated residues. V3J clonotypes were defined by identical inferred V gene, J gene, and CDR3 amino acid sequence. To compute the percentage overlap between repertoires, the number of shared unique clonotypes was divided by the size of the smaller repertoire. Three approaches were used to assess repertoire richness: RTK rarefaction, the Chao1 estimator, and Recon v2.1 estimates of unobserved clonotypes. Generation probabilities were computed with OLGA for all TCRbeta clonotypes obtained by the gDNA method from several donors. The immuneACCESS repertoire file appears here via TCRdb, limited to in-frame rearrangements. These files lack a portion of the clones; in checked studies, under half of the deficit traces to unresolved V genes, and the cause of the others is not known. The DNA was the basis for D and trimming; V, J and clone size are from that table. The sample table contains around 100,000 clones; only one count was recorded for around 66% of them. 20% to 25% of the sample is in the top ten clones.

Donors were healthy HIV-negative adults with no recently reported acute infections or vaccinations. Every donor was a Caucasian adult residing in Nashville, Tennessee, USA. CD8 memory samples were composed of magnetically selected CD45RO+ cells combined with CCR7-negative CD45RA+ effector memory (TemRA) cells. Blood was obtained by leukapheresis, after which PBMCs were separated by Ficoll-Histopaque density gradient centrifugation and cryopreserved in liquid nitrogen vapor phase. Purity and quantity of every magnetically sorted T cell population were checked by analytical flow cytometry. Genomic DNA was isolated from each sorted fraction and quantified by UV absorbance on a Nanodrop 2000c.

The specimen was memory CD8+ T cells sorted from blood. What this sample's cell subset or site label stands for: CD45RO+ cells pooled with CCR7-negative TemRA cells. Recombination joined TRBV9 with TRBJ2-7, with a tentative D gene TRBD2 over 6 matching bases. The sequence derives from a woman aged 25 to 39 in good health. The nucleotide sequence is TGTGCCAGCAGCCAGAGTACCGGACTATTATCCGAGCAGTACTTC. It specifies CASSQSTGLLSEQYF.